The 20 T cell receptor beta chains given below trace back to one sample, sequenced in a study of cytomegalovirus exposure and HLA in healthy donors. Primers included in the PCR were 60 Vbeta and 13 Jbeta primers. Sequenced by immunoSEQ multiplex PCR; TCRdb stores in-frame clones only, minus some. The sample holds about 160,000 clones, 85% seen once. Sequenced sample: PBMCs. All receptors come from a boy aged 2 to 9 in good health and CMV-seronegative.

The chain joins TRBV6-6 to TRBJ2-7, with TRBD1 as a possible D gene (6 bases). V lost 0 bases and J lost 5, with 14 bases in between. The CDR3 runs 15 residues. Germline lookup yields CDR1 MNHNY and CDR2 SVGAGI (reference sequence). The CDR3 loop is CASSYSRNRAHEQYF. The CDR3, as DNA: TGTGCCAGCAGTTACTCTCGGAACAGGGCCCACGAGCAGTACTTC.

V usage is TRBV7-8 and J usage is TRBJ2-7; TRBD2 might be the D (5 bases). Germline assignment: CDR1 SGHVS and CDR2 FQNEAQ. The CDR3 sequence is 15 residues long. Trimming removed 4 bases from V and 6 bases from J, with 19 bases in between. CDR3 loop: CASSSARVQLREQYF. Here the CDR3 DNA reads TGTGCCAGCAGCTCTGCGCGGGTCCAACTACGCGAGCAGTACTTC.

The chain couples TRBV4-1 to TRBJ1-2; D is unresolved. The V and J ends lost 4 bases and 0 bases respectively, with 12 bases between them. The CDR3 sequence is 15 residues long. Germline V gene data show CDR1 as MGHRA and CDR2 as YSYEKL. Here the CDR3 reads CASSPTGGSNYGYTF. As DNA, the CDR3 is TGCGCCAGCAGCCCGACCGGCGGTTCTAACTATGGCTACACCTTC.

The genes are TRBV28 and TRBJ2-1, with 8 positions matching TRBD2. Germline-derived CDR1 and CDR2 are MDHEN and SYDVKM. This CDR3 is built from 15 residues. Unmatched junction bases numbered 11, after V lost 8 bases and J lost 5 bases. CDR3 bases: TGTGCCAGCGGTGGGGGGACTAGTCGGAACAATGAGCAGTTCTTC. Amino acids: CASGGGTSRNNEQFF.

This chain links TRBV25-1 with TRBJ1-2; D is unclear. The CDR3 has 13 residues. The germline gives CDR1 MGHDK, CDR2 SYGVNS. V lost 3 bases to trimming and J lost 5 bases, with 10 bases between them. CDR3 nucleotide sequence: TGTGCCAGCAGTGATTCAGAAGCGTATGGCTACACCTTC. Residues: CASSDSEAYGYTF.

The chain is built from TRBV7-2 and TRBJ1-1, with D maybe TRBD1 (5 bases). The CDR3 has 14 residues. CDR1 SGHTA and CDR2 FQGNSA come from the germline V gene. Trimming took 2 bases from V and 0 from J, leaving 7 bases between them. CDR3 amino acids: CASSLRGLNTEAFF. The CDR3 DNA reads TGTGCCAGCAGCTTAAGGGGCTTGAACACTGAAGCTTTCTTT.

The table lists this clone with a count of one. The chain is built from TRBV5-1 and TRBJ2-1; D gene uncertain. Germline CDR1 SGHRS, CDR2 YFSETQ. V shed 4 bases and J shed 0 bases, with 11 bases lying between them. The CDR3 length is 15 residues. CDR3 protein: CASSLAGSSYNEQFF. The CDR3 nucleotides are TGCGCCAGCAGCCTGGCTGGTAGCTCCTACAATGAGCAGTTCTTC.

The chain's CDR3 is CASSSSGGGQETQYF. CDR3 nucleotides: TGTGCCAGCAGCAGTAGCGGGGGGGGCCAAGAGACCCAGTACTTC. The chain carries TRBV7-9 and TRBJ2-5; 11 bases line up with TRBD2. Germline CDR1 SEHNR, CDR2 FQNEAQ (reference sequence). The CDR3 spans 15 residues. V trimming: 5 bases; J trimming: 1 base; junction bases outside the gene matches: 3.

The chain recombines TRBV28 with TRBJ2-7; D uncertain. With 10 bases removed from V and 0 bases from J, the gap between germline ends came to 22 bases. There are 16 residues in the CDR3. The germline V gene encodes CDR1 MDHEN and CDR2 SYDVKM. The DNA of the CDR3 is TGTGCCACCTTAAAGCCCCTTATCATCCGCTCCTACGAGCAGTACTTC. It encodes CATLKPLIIRSYEQYF.

The chain employs TRBV23-1 and TRBJ1-2; 7 bases fit TRBD1. TRBV23-1 is flagged as an ORF with uncertain function. This CDR3 is built from 16 residues. The V segment lost 0 bases and the J segment 6 bases; nucleotides outside the gene matches: 10. The CDR3: CASSQSGHQGVHGYTF. CDR3 DNA: TGCGCCAGCAGTCAATCGGGGCATCAGGGGGTCCATGGCTACACCTTC.

The chain couples TRBV27 to TRBJ2-1; D might be TRBD2 (6 bases). Trimming pared 3 bases from V and 4 bases from J, leaving 16 bases between. The CDR3 spans 16 residues. Germline lookup yields CDR1 MNHEY and CDR2 SMNVEV (reference sequence). The CDR3 DNA is TGTGCCAGCAGTTTGGGACTGCGGTCCAAGTACAATGAGCAGTTCTTC. It specifies CASSLGLRSKYNEQFF.

The rearrangement joins TRBV7-9 to TRBJ1-5; tentatively, D is TRBD1 (6 bases). This CDR3 comprises 17 residues. From germline, CDR1 is SEHNR and CDR2 FQNEAQ (reference sequence). V was clipped by 0 bases and J by 4 bases, with 16 bases between them. The CDR3 spells CASSLAAGAGWNQPQHF. CDR3 DNA: TGTGCCAGCAGCTTAGCGGCAGGGGCAGGGTGGAATCAGCCCCAGCATTTT.

The table lists this clone with a count of one. The chain combines TRBV27 with TRBJ1-1; 7 nucleotides line up with TRBD1. The CDR3 totals 13 residues. Germline CDR1 MNHEY, CDR2 SMNVEV (reference sequence). The ends lost 7 bases at V and 4 bases at J; junction bases unmatched: 6. CDR3 sequence: CASMDRRATEAFF. CDR3 sequence (DNA): TGTGCCAGCATGGACAGGAGGGCCACTGAAGCTTTCTTT.

The chain couples TRBV11-2 to TRBJ2-2, with 13 bases identical to TRBD2. The CDR3 runs to 17 residues. V shed 5 bases and J 6 bases; nucleotides not matched to a gene: 9. The germline CDR1 and CDR2 sequences are SGHAT and FQNNGV. This chain's CDR3 is CASSPRTSGRAAGELFF. The CDR3, as DNA: TGTGCCAGCAGCCCGCGTACTAGCGGGAGGGCGGCCGGGGAGCTGTTTTTT.

The gene calls are TRBV19 and TRBJ1-1; possible D gene TRBD1, 5 bases. This CDR3 comprises 14 residues. The ends were cut back, 4 bases at V and 0 bases at J, with 9 bases in the middle. Looked up from germline, CDR1 is LNHDA and CDR2 is SQIVND (reference sequence). In DNA, the CDR3 is TGTGCCAGTAGTAGGGGCCAGTTGAACACTGAAGCTTTCTTT. Protein: CASSRGQLNTEAFF.

Here the CDR3 DNA reads TGTGCCAGCAGACTTGACAGGGGATTTAATGAAAAACTGTTTTTT. Translation: CASRLDRGFNEKLFF. The J gene is TRBJ1-4, the V gene TRBV28, with 8 positions matching TRBD1. V lost 6 bases and J lost 4; bases outside the gene matches: 7. This CDR3 contains 15 residues. Germline V gives CDR1 MDHEN, CDR2 SYDVKM. The whole variable domain, filled in from reference TRBV28 and TRBJ1-4, reads DVKVTQSSRYLVKRTGEKVFLECVQDMDHENMFWYRQDPGLGLRLIYFSYDVKMKEKGDIPEGYSVSREKKERFSLILESASTNQTSMYLCASRLDRGFNEKLFFGSGTQLSVL.

This chain uses TRBV6-1 with TRBJ2-1, with a possible D match to TRBD1 (5 bases). CDR3 length: 16 amino acids. In germline, CDR1 is MNHNS, CDR2 SASEGT. Trimming pared 4 bases from V and 10 bases from J, leaving 23 bases between. CDR3 sequence: CASSVSLGANPWEQFF. The CDR3 DNA is TGTGCCAGCAGTGTTTCTTTAGGGGCCAATCCATGGGAGCAGTTCTTC.

CDR3 residues: CASRGVGKNIQYF. The CDR3 DNA follows: TGCGCCAGTCGGGGGGTCGGCAAAAACATTCAGTACTTC. The chain recombines TRBV4-1 with TRBJ2-4; 7 positions match TRBD2. V lost 9 bases, J lost 3 bases, and 5 bases stayed unmatched. From germline, CDR1 is MGHRA and CDR2 YSYEKL. CDR3 length: 13 amino acids.

This clone was seen only once. The V gene is TRBV28, the J gene TRBJ2-7, with TRBD1 as a possible D gene (8 bases). CDR3 size: 15 residues. Deletions cut 6 bases from V and 3 bases from J, with 18 bases between. CDR1 MDHEN and CDR2 SYDVKM come from the germline V gene. This CDR3 is CASSRPDRDYYEQYF. Here the CDR3 DNA reads TGTGCCAGCAGCCGTCCGGACAGGGACTACTACGAGCAGTACTTC.

The chain joins TRBV6-6 to TRBJ1-5; TRBD1 might be the D (5 bases). V lost 8 bases, J lost 5 bases, and 13 bases lay in between. Germline V lookup: CDR1 MNHNY, CDR2 SVGAGI (reference sequence). The CDR3 totals 13 residues. The CDR3 protein is CASAGRDDQPQHF. DNA for the CDR3: TGTGCCAGCGCTGGGAGGGACGATCAGCCCCAGCATTTT.